This passage covers 3 T cell receptor beta chains from one sample sequenced in a study of blood T cells in healthy people across ages. Using a J-beta primer mix together with a sample-barcoded 5' primer, a second PCR was run for 7 to 11 cycles. TCRdb independently ran MiXCR on the 5' RACE reads; one entry per CDR3 protein. Seen here are fewer than 1,000,000 distinct CDR3 sequences, more than 40% observed once, and the top ten hold around 21%. Sequenced input: blood. The receptors were gathered from a man aged 60 to 75 in good health.

This clonotype was seen ten or more times. The chain is built from TRBV5-1 and TRBJ2-3; TRBD2 is a possible D gene (6 bases). V was shortened by 0 bases and J by 0 bases, with 11 bases between the two germline ends. The CDR3 totals 16 residues. Germline V gene sequence: CDR1 SGHRS, CDR2 YFSETQ. CDR3 bases: TGCGCCAGCAGCTTGGCTGTGGGAGGCAGCACAGATACGCAGTATTTT. This codes for CASSLAVGGSTDTQYF.

The gene calls are TRBV18 and TRBJ2-1, with D possibly matching TRBD1 (6 bases). Per the germline V gene, CDR1 is KGHSH and CDR2 is LQKENI. This CDR3 is 16 amino acids long. Trimming took 2 bases from V and 5 from J, leaving 16 bases between them. This chain's CDR3 is CASSPFRQGTDNEQFF. As DNA, the CDR3 is TGTGCCAGCTCACCATTTCGTCAGGGGACGGACAATGAGCAGTTCTTC.

This rearrangement joins TRBV10-3 to TRBJ1-6, with a possible D match to TRBD1 (6 bases). CDR1 and CDR2 from the germline V gene are ENHRY and SYGVKD. CDR3 length: 13 amino acids. V lost 9 bases and J lost 7, with 13 bases in between. The CDR3: CAICQGHNSPLHF. In DNA form, the CDR3 reads TGTGCCATTTGCCAGGGACACAATTCACCCCTCCACTTT.